This T cell receptor beta chain was retrieved from a study of T cells in Graves' hyperthyroidism and ophthalmopathy (dated by TCRdb to about 2019). About the investigation overall: Peripheral blood was sampled at the time of initial diagnosis, prior to any treatment. For training and testing, the 95 to 100 patients in the discovery cohort were randomly divided in a 7:3 ratio. In addition, the study compared T-cell repertoires in thyroid tissue and in blood from about 6 Graves' hyperthyroidism patients. After blood sampling, hyperthyroidism patients were treated with methimazole at a starting dose of 30 mg daily, and ophthalmopathy patients were treated with high-dose intravenous methylprednisolone. TCR V-J signatures able to tell the groups apart were searched for in a discovery cohort of 95 or so patients, of whom over 40 had Graves' ophthalmopathy and more than 55 had stable Graves' hyperthyroidism. An independent validation cohort of fewer than 20 hyperthyroidism patients and about 15 patients who later progressed to ophthalmopathy tested prospective prediction of ophthalmopathy. According to the paper, TCR Vbeta CDR3 sequencing was carried out on some 140 peripheral blood samples, which came from fewer than 50 ophthalmopathy, around 74 hyperthyroidism and around 17 progressor patients. Findings and caveats that apply to the study as a whole: No statistical method was used to set the sample size in advance, and investigators knew the group allocation. In cross-validation, a model built on a 13 V-J signature told ophthalmopathy apart from stable hyperthyroidism with over 85% sensitivity and 81% to 82% specificity, and in testing the same model reached 80%/75%. In validation, progression to ophthalmopathy was predicted by the model with approximately 67% sensitivity and 72.22% specificity, a median of approximately 6.5 months before onset. Most expanded thyroid clonotypes (frequency above 0.001) were also found in blood, which suggests that blood repertoires may mirror thyroid immune responses.

The TCR beta CDR3 regions were amplified from the RNA transcripts. The TCR CDR3 was subjected to a first round of RT-PCR using the HTBI primer set and the Qiagen OneStep RT-PCR kit. Libraries were constructed in a second round of multiplex PCR, after which size selection and purification were carried out. Libraries were sequenced paired-end with 100 bp reads on an Illumina HiSeq2000. The study's own analysis went as follows. Raw data were processed with SOAPnuke, discarding reads with adapters, uncalled bases, mean Phred below 15, or no exact constant-primer or identifier match. High-quality paired reads were merged with COPE v1.2.5, and unique nucleotide sequences were defined as clonotypes. MiTCR v1.1 was used to align clonotypes to the IMGT TRBV, TRBD and TRBJ reference segments. Only V-J combinations with frequency above 0.0001, covering 99% to 99.2% of repertoires, were analysed. The TCS score was defined as the ratio of F50 (clonal expansion) to E x V (chaos), calculated using BLOSUM62-based TCRdist between CDR3 peptides within each V-J. Welch's t-statistics and random forest reduced around 510 V-J features to 13, which were used in a naive Bayes classifier (R e1071). The Morisita-Horn index was used to measure how similar the thyroid and blood repertoires were. Using fastp trimming at Q25 and MiXCR clonotype assembly, TCRdb reanalyzed the public sequencing data and kept in-frame beta chains. Rows are unified per CDR3 protein, each entry keeping the most common DNA and genes. Clone size and V and J calls follow TCRdb, not the original study. Present in this sample are approximately 610,000 distinct CDR3 sequences, approximately 15% of which were seen just once. Of the sample, 4% to 5.5% falls within the top ten clones.

Ophthalmopathy patients had moderately to severely active disease, Clinical Activity Score of at least 3, NOSPECS grade of at least 4, and duration under 3 months. Patients with uncontrolled infections, other autoimmune diseases, pregnancy or lactation were excluded. Diagnoses relied on clinical symptoms, serum thyroxine and TRAb, thyroid ultrasound and orbital computed tomography. PBMCs were isolated from roughly 10 ml of fresh peripheral blood by Ficoll-Paque density gradient centrifugation. Total RNA was extracted using Trizol reagent, and RNA quality was assessed on an Agilent 2100 Bioanalyzer. This clonotype was counted ten times or more. Its antigen is still unknown. No much larger clonotype is one base removed from it; base qualities were not supplied. The CDR1 and CDR2 encoded by the germline V gene are SGHTA and FQGTGA. The CDR3 starts with the cysteine, ends with the phenylalanine, and has 13 residues. Only the CDR3 portion is preserved as DNA: 39 bases, with reading frame beginning at the first base. Germline trimming: 4 bases from V, 2 bases from J; junction bases outside gene matches: 1.

This TCR derives from a woman between 40 and 55 years old with Graves' ophthalmopathy. Rearrangement joined TRBV7-3 to TRBJ2-5; TRBD1 fits 7 bases in the junction. The sequencing sample was made of blood. The bases read TGTGCCAGCAGCTCACAGGGGCAAGAGACCCAGTACTTC. Translated, this is CASSSQGQETQYF.